This TCR beta chain was sequenced for a study of shared clonotypes between healthy human individuals. Germline lookup yields CDR1 SGDLS and CDR2 YYNGEE. The CDR3 has 15 residues. Trimming removed 4 bases from V and 5 bases from J; junction bases left unmatched: 9. Clones were read by immunoSEQ multiplex PCR, and TCRdb kept only the in-frame ones, dropping some. The sample shows about 2 million clones, about 95% of them seen only once. Naive CD8 cells were CD45RO-negative, positively selected for CCR7, excluding terminally differentiated effector memory CD45RA+ cells. Input material: naive CD8+ T cells sorted from blood. This sequence was found in a young man in good health. The rearrangement joins TRBV9 to TRBJ2-7; 10 bases are a match to TRBD2. The CDR3 here is CASSPRLAGANEQYF. The CDR3 region has the DNA TGTGCCAGCAGCCCCCGGCTAGCGGGAGCTAACGAGCAGTACTTC.